This TCR beta chain was recorded in a study of type 1 regulatory T cells. Notes on the study in general: Type 1 regulatory T cells had a more restricted TCR repertoire than non-type 1 regulatory T cells.

In regard to this clonotype: Its antigen is unknown.

TCRdb ran MiXCR on the reads and lists one entry per CDR3 protein. The repertoire holds about 42,000 distinct CDR3 sequences, with 10% to 15% as singletons. Germline V gene data show CDR1 as MNHEY and CDR2 as SMNVEV (reference sequence). Trimming left V 2 bases short and J 9 bases short, with 8 bases between. The CDR3 has 13 residues. The source of this sequence is a human donor in good health. The chain uses TRBV27 and TRBJ1-6; D unclear. Material for sequencing was cultured non-Tr1 T cells, either the whole culture or a sorted T cell fraction (not recorded which). The CDR3 is CASSLKLGSPLHF. The DNA for the CDR3 is TGTGCCAGCAGTTTAAAACTGGGTTCACCCCTCCACTTT.